This T cell receptor beta chain is from a study of control samples from healthy donors and cancer patients. Measured with immunoSEQ multiplex PCR; TCRdb has only the in-frame clones, and not every one. The sample includes around 100,000 clones, around nine tenths of them seen just once. In germline, CDR1 is SGHVS, CDR2 FQNEAQ. CDR3 length: 13 residues. V was trimmed by 2 bases and J by 0 bases, leaving 4 bases between them. The receptor was isolated from a man aged 55-75 years with lung cancer. J is TRBJ1-1 and V is TRBV7-8; no clear D. The sequencing input was PBMCs. This chain's CDR3 is CASSLSVNTEAFF. The CDR3, as DNA: TGTGCCAGCAGCTTAAGTGTGAACACTGAAGCTTTCTTT.